Listed below are T cell receptor beta chains from one sample, sequenced in a study of cytomegalovirus exposure and HLA in healthy donors. TCRdb's copy holds only in-frame clones and misses some; the assay was immunoSEQ multiplex PCR. The sample carries fewer than 200,000 clones, roughly 80% recorded once. What was sequenced was PBMCs. These receptors all stem from a man between 60 and 70 years old in good health and CMV-seronegative. The CDR3 runs from the conserved cysteine through the conserved F or W. Each record gives: V gene, CDR3 protein.

>TRBV2
CASSGGGSGNTIYF
>TRBV6-5
CASSYGTGRSTDTQYF
>TRBV15
CATSRDRITSGNTIYF
>TRBV10-2
CASTAATGQNTGELFF
>TRBV10-3
CAISGLSTDTQYF
>TRBV5-4
CASRPRQPTSTEAFF
>TRBV10-1
CASSEEQGSAGYPF
>TRBV7-3
CASSAGQNNEQFF
>TRBV27
CASRLISGATDTQYF
>TRBV15
CATSRGGQGTDTQYF
>TRBV27
CASSLGTGVANEQFF
>TRBV6-6
CASSYSRGGQLFF
>TRBV5-1
CASTLPGQGATDTQYF
>TRBV28
CASSLQGIYGYTF
>TRBV6-1
CASSDDTGFEGYPF
>TRBV6-1
CASSEIGGDSIYGYTF
>TRBV7-9
CASSPRTGAFGYTF
>TRBV18
CASSPGPVSGWPLNF
>TRBV19
CASSASPGGTYNEQFF
>TRBV11-3
CASSLDEGGTQYF
>TRBV7-8
CASSRTSGTDTQYF
>TRBV18
CASSPGTGGGEQYF
>TRBV19
CASSIYRGRGSPSNEKLFF
>TRBV19
CASSRDSYEQYF
>TRBV7-9
CASSSYTHSGNTIYF
>TRBV2
CASNPETSYNEQFF
>TRBV5-8
CASSFTTTGRGSVQHF
>TRBV14
CASSLGTGPYEQYF
>TRBV7-9
CASSLTSSGELFF
>TRBV27
CASSSPGQGWTEAFF
>TRBV19
CATWTSNTGELFF
>TRBV5-6
CASSLKASGGETQYF
>TRBV5-1
CASSSTYRDEQYF
>TRBV18
CASSPRATDTQYF
>TRBV5-4
CASSRDSNSPLHF
>TRBV28
CASTPGGQGVWEQYF
>TRBV13
CASSPASGQGSFYYGYTF
>TRBV2
CARGGDSVVTEAFF